Following are 21 T cell receptor beta chains from one sample sequenced in a study of blood T cell repertoires in COVID-19. Clones were sequenced by immunoSEQ multiplex PCR, and TCRdb holds only the in-frame ones, with some missing. This table has 200,000 to 250,000 clones, approximately 90% appearing once. The sequenced sample consisted of peripheral blood. Every receptor here comes from a man aged 25-45 years with acute or convalescent COVID-19.

The chain recombines TRBV9 with TRBJ1-2; D unresolved. The CDR3 is 17 amino acids. CDR1 and CDR2 (germline): SGDLS, YYNGEE. V was pared by 0 bases and J by 2 bases, with 17 bases between. The CDR3 reads CASSVAGDTPMNYGYTF. The CDR3 region has the DNA TGTGCCAGCAGCGTAGCAGGTGACACCCCAATGAACTATGGCTACACCTTC.

The CDR3 sequence is CASSSQWGPEAFF. CDR3 DNA sequence: TGCGCCAGCAGCTCCCAATGGGGCCCTGAAGCTTTCTTT. The chain joins TRBV5-1 to TRBJ1-1, with D possibly matching TRBD1 (5 bases). V shed 3 bases and J shed 6 bases, with 12 bases lying between them. This CDR3 is built from 13 residues. CDR1 is SGHRS, CDR2 YFSETQ, per germline.

V and J are TRBV2 and TRBJ1-5; 9 nucleotides match TRBD1. CDR3 length: 15 residues. Germline V gene lookup returns CDR1 SNHLY and CDR2 FYNNEI. J was trimmed by 6 bases and V by 2 bases; bases with no gene match: 5. The CDR3 loop reads CASSELGQGIQPQHF. The CDR3 nucleotides read TGTGCCAGCAGTGAATTGGGACAGGGCATTCAGCCCCAGCATTTT. Variable domain in full (rest from reference TRBV2 and TRBJ1-5): EPEVTQTPSHQVTQMGQEVILRCVPISNHLYFYWYRQILGQKVEFLVSFYNNEISEKSEIFDDQFSVERPDGSNFTLKIRSTKLEDSAMYFCASSELGQGIQPQHFGDGTRLSIL.

The chain is built from TRBV7-9 and TRBJ2-1, with D maybe TRBD1 (6 bases). The CDR3 is 15 residues long. The ends were cut back, 4 bases at V and 3 bases at J, with 13 bases in the middle. From germline, CDR1 is SEHNR and CDR2 FQNEAQ (reference sequence). The CDR3 nucleotides are TGTGCCAGCAGCTCAACGGGACAACTCTACAATGAGCAGTTCTTC. This gives the protein CASSSTGQLYNEQFF.

The chain links TRBV19 to TRBJ2-1, with D unclear. V lost 7 bases and J lost 4, with 20 bases in between. Germline V gives CDR1 LNHDA, CDR2 SQIVND (reference sequence). The CDR3 covers 16 residues. The CDR3 sequence is CASTPNPGSVYNEQFF. The CDR3, as DNA: TGTGCCAGTACTCCAAACCCAGGCTCGGTTTACAATGAGCAGTTCTTC.

This chain links TRBV11-2 with TRBJ2-1; D is unclear. The germline gives CDR1 SGHAT, CDR2 FQNNGV. This CDR3 is built from 16 residues. V lost 1 base and J 0 bases, leaving 10 bases between the germline ends. CDR3 sequence: CASSLAGLASYNEQFF. In nucleotides, the CDR3 is TGTGCCAGCAGCTTAGCCGGGTTGGCCTCCTACAATGAGCAGTTCTTC.

V gene TRBV30 combines with J gene TRBJ1-6, with 7 positions matching TRBD1. J gave up 9 bases and V 1 base, and 9 bases lay outside the gene matches. The V gene's germline CDR1 is GTSNPN and CDR2 SVGIG (reference sequence). The CDR3 is 15 amino acids. The CDR3 nucleotides read TGTGCCTGGAGTGAGGGACAGAGAAGAATTTCACCCCTCCACTTT. Its translation is CAWSEGQRRISPLHF.

This clone came up once. The chain employs TRBV5-5 and TRBJ2-7, with 9 bases that match TRBD1. Germline V gene lookup returns CDR1 SGHKS and CDR2 YYEKEE (reference sequence). J lost 9 bases, V lost 3 bases, and 4 bases had no gene match. The CDR3 consists of 12 residues. This chain's CDR3 is CASSWDRVTQYF. The DNA of the CDR3 is TGTGCCAGCAGCTGGGACAGGGTAACGCAGTACTTC.

The gene calls are TRBV18 and TRBJ1-1, with TRBD1 matching over 8 bases. Germline loops: CDR1 KGHSH, CDR2 LQKENI. J was trimmed by 10 bases and V by 1 base; bases with no gene match: 2. The CDR3 runs to 12 residues. CDR3 DNA sequence: TGTGCCAGCTCACCACGGACAGGGCGAGCTTTCTTT. Translating gives CASSPRTGRAFF.

This clone was detected a few times. The chain joins TRBV5-5 to TRBJ2-4; D gene uncertain. The length of the CDR3 is 15 residues. Germline CDR1 reads SGHKS; CDR2 reads YYEKEE (reference sequence). V was trimmed by 0 bases and J by 1 base, leaving 8 bases between them. CDR3 coding DNA: TGTGCCAGCAGCTTGGTGCTAGTCGCCAAAAACATTCAGTACTTC. It is translated as CASSLVLVAKNIQYF.

The chain recombines TRBV29-1 with TRBJ2-5; 11 bases match TRBD2. The trim removed 3 bases at V and 10 bases at J, leaving 7 bases unmatched. This CDR3 region has 13 residues. CDR1 and CDR2 (germline): SQVTM, ANQGSEA. The CDR3, as DNA: TGCAGCGTTGAGTTTAGCGGGAGGGGGAACCAGTACTTC. Residues: CSVEFSGRGNQYF.

The chain links TRBV28 to TRBJ2-2, with D tentatively TRBD2 (6 bases). CDR1 and CDR2 from the germline V gene are MDHEN and SYDVKM. V shed 8 bases and J shed 5 bases, with 15 bases lying between them. CDR3 length: 14 residues. In DNA form, the CDR3 reads TGTGCCAGCGGGGAGGTAGTTCGGACCGGGGAGCTGTTTTTT. This encodes CASGEVVRTGELFF.

The chain employs TRBV30 and TRBJ2-7; 9 bases line up with TRBD1. The CDR3 consists of 13 residues. Germline V gene data show CDR1 as GTSNPN and CDR2 as SVGIG (reference sequence). The V gene end was trimmed by 2 bases and the J gene end by 6 bases; junction bases not matched to a gene: 5. The CDR3: CAWSPRTGAEQYF. DNA of the CDR3: TGTGCCTGGAGTCCCCGGACAGGGGCCGAGCAGTACTTC. The full variable domain, in which reference TRBV30 and TRBJ2-7 provide the parts outside the CDR3, is SQTIHQWPATLVQPVGSPLSLECTVEGTSNPNLYWYRQAAGRGLQLLFYSVGIGQISSEVPQNLSASRPQDRQFILSSKKLLLSDSGFYLCAWSPRTGAEQYFGPGTRLTVT.

This clone showed up just once. V is TRBV5-6 and J is TRBJ2-3; 10 nucleotides match TRBD1. Germline V lookup: CDR1 SGHDT, CDR2 YYEEEE. The V and J ends lost 2 bases and 6 bases, in that order; junction bases with no gene match: 9. The CDR3 totals 16 residues. This chain's CDR3 is CASSFAGTGVLDTQYF. As DNA, the CDR3 is TGTGCCAGCAGCTTCGCCGGGACAGGGGTTTTGGATACGCAGTATTTT.

This clone is medium-sized by share. J is TRBJ2-3 and V is TRBV30; 7 bases match TRBD1. The germline gives CDR1 GTSNPN, CDR2 SVGIG (reference sequence). Germline trimming cut 5 bases from V and 4 bases from J; bases unmatched to any gene: 12. The CDR3 loop spans 15 amino acids. CDR3 coding DNA: TGTGCCTGGGGAACCGGACAGGAGTATCCAGATACGCAGTATTTT. Protein product: CAWGTGQEYPDTQYF. The full variable domain, with the rest looked up from reference TRBV30 and TRBJ2-3, is SQTIHQWPATLVQPVGSPLSLECTVEGTSNPNLYWYRQAAGRGLQLLFYSVGIGQISSEVPQNLSASRPQDRQFILSSKKLLLSDSGFYLCAWGTGQEYPDTQYFGPGTRLTVL.

V is TRBV5-4 and J is TRBJ2-7; 8 bases are a match to TRBD1. J was trimmed by 5 bases and V by 4 bases; bases with no gene match: 5. The CDR3 covers 13 residues. CDR1 SGHNT and CDR2 YYREEE come from the germline V gene (reference sequence). The CDR3 region has the DNA TGTGCCAGCAGCAAGGACAGGGCCCACGAGCAGTACTTC. Translation gives CASSKDRAHEQYF.

This chain joins TRBV3-1 (or the pseudogene TRBV3-2) and TRBJ1-6; tentatively, D is TRBD1 (6 bases). The CDR3 contains 15 residues. Per the germline V gene, CDR1 is LGHDT and CDR2 is YNNKEL (reference sequence). With 2 bases removed from V and 5 bases from J, the gap between germline ends came to 10 bases. The CDR3 loop reads CASSQRTVDNSPLHF. The CDR3 DNA reads TGTGCCAGCAGCCAAAGGACAGTTGATAATTCACCCCTCCACTTT.

This clone appeared a single time. The chain is built from TRBV19 and TRBJ1-4, with 8 bases identical to TRBD1. Germline assignment: CDR1 LNHDA and CDR2 SQIVND (reference sequence). The J segment lost 4 bases and the V segment lost 9 bases, leaving 4 bases of the junction unmatched. The CDR3 length is 13 residues. The CDR3 sequence is CASRQGNNEKLFF. The CDR3 DNA reads as TGTGCCAGCAGACAGGGGAATAATGAAAAACTGTTTTTT.

The chain uses TRBV7-9 and TRBJ2-5; weak D call: TRBD1 (5 bases). Germline CDR1 reads SEHNR; CDR2 reads FQNEAQ (reference sequence). The CDR3 has 14 amino acids. V gave up 3 bases and J gave up 4 bases, with 12 bases separating them. CDR3 sequence: CASSFDPRAETQYF. DNA for the CDR3: TGTGCCAGCAGCTTTGACCCCAGGGCAGAGACCCAGTACTTC.

This clone was recorded only once. This chain connects TRBV19 to TRBJ2-3, with D unclear. This CDR3 is built from 12 residues. CDR1 is LNHDA, CDR2 SQIVND, per germline (reference sequence). V was shortened by 6 bases and J by 1 base, with 5 bases between the two germline ends. CDR3 protein: CASRTRTDTQYF. In nucleotides, the CDR3 is TGTGCCAGTAGAACACGCACAGATACGCAGTATTTT. Full variable domain (rest looked up from reference TRBV19 and TRBJ2-3): DGGITQSPKYLFRKEGQNVTLSCEQNLNHDAMYWYRQDPGQGLRLIYYSQIVNDFQKGDIAEGYSVSREKKESFPLTVTSAQKNPTAFYLCASRTRTDTQYFGPGTRLTVL.

The genes are TRBV5-4 and TRBJ2-1, with 7 bases aligning to TRBD2. The CDR3 runs to 16 residues. CDR1 is SGHNT, CDR2 YYREEE, per germline (reference sequence). V was clipped by 2 bases and J by 9 bases; unmatched bases: 14. The CDR3 nucleotides are TGTGCCAGCAGCTTCCCATCTAGCGGAGCCGAGGCTGAGCAGTTCTTC. It specifies CASSFPSSGAEAEQFF.